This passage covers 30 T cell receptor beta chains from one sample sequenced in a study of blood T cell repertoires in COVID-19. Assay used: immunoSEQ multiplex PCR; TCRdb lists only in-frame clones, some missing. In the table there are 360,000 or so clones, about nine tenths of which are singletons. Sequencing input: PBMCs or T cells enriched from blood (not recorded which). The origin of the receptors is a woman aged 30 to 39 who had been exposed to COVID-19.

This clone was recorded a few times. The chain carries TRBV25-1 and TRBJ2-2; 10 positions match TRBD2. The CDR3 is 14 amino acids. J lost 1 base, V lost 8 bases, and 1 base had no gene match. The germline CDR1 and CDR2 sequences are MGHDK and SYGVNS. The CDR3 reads CASASGRNTGELFF. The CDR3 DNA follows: TGTGCCAGCGCTAGCGGGAGGAACACCGGGGAGCTGTTTTTT.

The CDR3 DNA follows: TGTGCCAGCAGTCTACCCAGCGGGACGGCCTATTCACCCCTCCACTTT. As protein: CASSLPSGTAYSPLHF. The chain links TRBV28 to TRBJ1-6, with D maybe TRBD1 (5 bases). Trimming pared 5 bases from V and 8 bases from J, leaving 19 bases between. The CDR3 is 16 amino acids. Germline lookup yields CDR1 MDHEN and CDR2 SYDVKM.

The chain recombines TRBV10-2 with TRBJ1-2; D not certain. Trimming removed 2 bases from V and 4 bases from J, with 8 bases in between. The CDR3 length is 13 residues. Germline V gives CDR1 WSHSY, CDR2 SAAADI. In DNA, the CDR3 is TGCGCCAGCAGTGAGGGTCGTAGCTATGGCTACACCTTC. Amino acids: CASSEGRSYGYTF.

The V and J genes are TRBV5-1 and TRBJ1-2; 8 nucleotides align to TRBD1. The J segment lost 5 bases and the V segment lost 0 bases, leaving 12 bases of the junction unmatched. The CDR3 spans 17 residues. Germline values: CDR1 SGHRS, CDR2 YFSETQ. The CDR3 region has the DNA TGCGCCAGCAGCTTGGATCGGGGTCAGGGGGCGCTTTATGGCTACACCTTC. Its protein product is CASSLDRGQGALYGYTF.

DNA of the CDR3: TGTGCCAGCAGTTACTCGAGTGGGAGTGAAAAACTGTTTTTT. Translated, it gives CASSYSSGSEKLFF. The chain combines TRBV6-5 with TRBJ1-4; the D is unclear. Germline CDR1 is MNHEY and CDR2 is SVGAGI. Trimming shortened V by 0 bases and J by 7 bases, and 9 bases separated the two germline ends. The CDR3 is made up of 14 amino acids.

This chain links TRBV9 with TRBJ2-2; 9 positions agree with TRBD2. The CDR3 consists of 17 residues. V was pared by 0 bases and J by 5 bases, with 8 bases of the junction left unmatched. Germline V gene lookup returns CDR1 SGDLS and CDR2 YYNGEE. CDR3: CASSVGASGRWTGELFF. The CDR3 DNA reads TGTGCCAGCAGCGTAGGGGCCAGCGGGAGGTGGACCGGGGAGCTGTTTTTT.

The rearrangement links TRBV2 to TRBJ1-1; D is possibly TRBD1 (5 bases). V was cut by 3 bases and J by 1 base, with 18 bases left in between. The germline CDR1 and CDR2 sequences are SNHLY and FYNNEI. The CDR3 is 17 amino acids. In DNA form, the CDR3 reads TGTGCCAGCAGTGACATAGGGGCCTCCGCCGGGAACACTGAAGCTTTCTTT. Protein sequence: CASSDIGASAGNTEAFF.

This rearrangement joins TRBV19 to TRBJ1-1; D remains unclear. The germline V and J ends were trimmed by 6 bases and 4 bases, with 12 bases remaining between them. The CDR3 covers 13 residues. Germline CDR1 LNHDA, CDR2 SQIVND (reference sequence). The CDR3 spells CASRKYGVTEAFF. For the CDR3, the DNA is TGTGCCAGTAGGAAATACGGGGTCACTGAAGCTTTCTTT. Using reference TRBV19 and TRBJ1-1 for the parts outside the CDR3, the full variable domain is DGGITQSPKYLFRKEGQNVTLSCEQNLNHDAMYWYRQDPGQGLRLIYYSQIVNDFQKGDIAEGYSVSREKKESFPLTVTSAQKNPTAFYLCASRKYGVTEAFFGQGTRLTVV.

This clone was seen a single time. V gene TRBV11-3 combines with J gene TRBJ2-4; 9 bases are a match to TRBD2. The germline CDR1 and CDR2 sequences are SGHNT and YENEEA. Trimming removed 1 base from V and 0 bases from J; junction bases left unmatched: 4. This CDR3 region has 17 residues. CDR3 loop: CASSLVLAGLAKNIQYF. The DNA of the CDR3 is TGTGCCAGCAGCTTAGTTCTAGCGGGGCTAGCCAAAAACATTCAGTACTTC.

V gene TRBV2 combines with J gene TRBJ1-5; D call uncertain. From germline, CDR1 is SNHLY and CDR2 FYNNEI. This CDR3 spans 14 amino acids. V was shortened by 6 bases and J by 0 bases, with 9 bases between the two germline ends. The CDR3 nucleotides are TGTGCCAGCAGCCCCACTAATAGCAATCAGCCCCAGCATTTT. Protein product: CASSPTNSNQPQHF.

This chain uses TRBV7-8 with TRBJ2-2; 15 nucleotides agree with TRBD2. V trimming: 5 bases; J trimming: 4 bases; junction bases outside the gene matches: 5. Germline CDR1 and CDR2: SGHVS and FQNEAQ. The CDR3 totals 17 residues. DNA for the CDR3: TGTGCCAGCAGCCTTCGGACTAGCGGGAGGGGCACCGGGGAGCTGTTTTTT. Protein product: CASSLRTSGRGTGELFF.

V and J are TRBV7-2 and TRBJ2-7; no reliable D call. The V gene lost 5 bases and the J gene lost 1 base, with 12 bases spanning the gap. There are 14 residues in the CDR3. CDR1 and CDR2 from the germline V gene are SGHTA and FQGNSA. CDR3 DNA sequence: TGTGCCAGCAGCCCATGGGCCCCATCCTACGAGCAGTACTTC. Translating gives CASSPWAPSYEQYF.

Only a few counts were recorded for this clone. The CDR3 spells CASSLSSRYEQYF. In nucleotides, the CDR3 is TGTGCCAGCAGTTTATCTTCCCGCTACGAGCAGTACTTC. The V gene is TRBV28, the J gene TRBJ2-7; unclear D gene. CDR3 length: 13 residues. Germline V gene sequence: CDR1 MDHEN, CDR2 SYDVKM. Trimming cost V 1 base and J 3 bases, with 7 bases left between them.

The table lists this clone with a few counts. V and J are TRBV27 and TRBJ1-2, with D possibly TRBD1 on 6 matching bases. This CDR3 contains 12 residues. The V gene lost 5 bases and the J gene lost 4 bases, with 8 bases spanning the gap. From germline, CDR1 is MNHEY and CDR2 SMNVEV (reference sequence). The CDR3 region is CASSDRPYGYTF. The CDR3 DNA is TGTGCCAGCAGTGACAGGCCCTATGGCTACACCTTC.

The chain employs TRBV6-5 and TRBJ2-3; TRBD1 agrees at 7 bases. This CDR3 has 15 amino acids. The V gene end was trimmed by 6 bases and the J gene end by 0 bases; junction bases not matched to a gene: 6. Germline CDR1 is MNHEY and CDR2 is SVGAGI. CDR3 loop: CASSLGGGSTDTQYF. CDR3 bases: TGTGCCAGCAGCCTAGGGGGCGGGAGCACAGATACGCAGTATTTT.

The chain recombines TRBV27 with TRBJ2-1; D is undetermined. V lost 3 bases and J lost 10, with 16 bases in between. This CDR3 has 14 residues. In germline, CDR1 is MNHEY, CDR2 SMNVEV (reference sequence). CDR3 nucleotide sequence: TGTGCCAGCAGTTTTGTTAGTAGAATTCACGAGCAGTTCTTC. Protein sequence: CASSFVSRIHEQFF.

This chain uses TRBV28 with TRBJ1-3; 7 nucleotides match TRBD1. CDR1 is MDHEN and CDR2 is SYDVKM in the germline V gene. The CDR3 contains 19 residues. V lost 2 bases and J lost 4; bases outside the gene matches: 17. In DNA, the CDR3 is TGTGCCAGCAGTTTAATAGGAACCGGGGACAGCCCCTCCGGAAACACCATATATTTT. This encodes CASSLIGTGDSPSGNTIYF.

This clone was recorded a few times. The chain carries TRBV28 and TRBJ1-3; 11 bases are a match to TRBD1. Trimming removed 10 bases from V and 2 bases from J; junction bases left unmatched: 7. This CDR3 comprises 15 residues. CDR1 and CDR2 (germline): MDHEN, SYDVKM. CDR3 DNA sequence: TGTGCCACCACGCGGACAGGGGGCACTGGAAACACCATATATTTT. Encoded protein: CATTRTGGTGNTIYF.

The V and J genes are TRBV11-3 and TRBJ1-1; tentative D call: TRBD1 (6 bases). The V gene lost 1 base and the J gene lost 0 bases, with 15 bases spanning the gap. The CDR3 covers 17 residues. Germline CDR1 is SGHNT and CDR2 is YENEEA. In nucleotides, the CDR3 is TGTGCCAGCAGCTTAGTACCCTCCACAGGGATGAACACTGAAGCTTTCTTT. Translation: CASSLVPSTGMNTEAFF.

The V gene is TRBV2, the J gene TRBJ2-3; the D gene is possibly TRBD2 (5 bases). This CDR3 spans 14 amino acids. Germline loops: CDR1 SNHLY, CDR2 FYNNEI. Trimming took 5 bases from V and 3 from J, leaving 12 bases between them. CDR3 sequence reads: CASSTRLDTDTQYF. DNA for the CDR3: TGTGCCAGCAGTACTAGACTTGATACAGATACGCAGTATTTT. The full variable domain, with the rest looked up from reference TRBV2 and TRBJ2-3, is EPEVTQTPSHQVTQMGQEVILRCVPISNHLYFYWYRQILGQKVEFLVSFYNNEISEKSEIFDDQFSVERPDGSNFTLKIRSTKLEDSAMYFCASSTRLDTDTQYFGPGTRLTVL.

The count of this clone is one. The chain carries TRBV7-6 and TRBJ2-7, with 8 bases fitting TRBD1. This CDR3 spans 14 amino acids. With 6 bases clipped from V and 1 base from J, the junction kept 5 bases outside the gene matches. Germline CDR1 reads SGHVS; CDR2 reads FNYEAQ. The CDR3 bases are TGTGCCAGCAGTACCGACAGGGGTTCCTACGAGCAGTACTTC. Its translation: CASSTDRGSYEQYF.

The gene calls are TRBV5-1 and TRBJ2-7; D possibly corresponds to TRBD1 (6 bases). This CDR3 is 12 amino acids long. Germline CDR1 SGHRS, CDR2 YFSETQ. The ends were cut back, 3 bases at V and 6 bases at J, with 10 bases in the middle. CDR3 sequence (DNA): TGCGCCAGCAGCTCTACAGGGCTCGAGCAGTACTTC. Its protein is CASSSTGLEQYF.

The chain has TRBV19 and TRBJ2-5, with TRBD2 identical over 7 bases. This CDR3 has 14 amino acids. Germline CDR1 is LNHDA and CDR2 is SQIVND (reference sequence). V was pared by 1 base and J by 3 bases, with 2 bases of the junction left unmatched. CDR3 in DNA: TGTGCCAGTAGTATAGGCGGGGGAGAAGAGACCCAGTACTTC. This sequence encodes CASSIGGGEETQYF.

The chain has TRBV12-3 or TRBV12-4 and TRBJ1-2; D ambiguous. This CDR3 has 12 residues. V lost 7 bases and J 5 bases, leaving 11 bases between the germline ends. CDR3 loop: CASTQPGYGYTF. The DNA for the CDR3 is TGTGCCAGCACCCAACCCGGGTATGGCTACACCTTC.

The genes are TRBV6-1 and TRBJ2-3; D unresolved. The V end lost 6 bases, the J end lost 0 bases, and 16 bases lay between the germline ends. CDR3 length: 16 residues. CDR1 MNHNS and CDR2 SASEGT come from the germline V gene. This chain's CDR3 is CASSEFSGYSTDTQYF. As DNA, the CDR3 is TGTGCCAGCAGCGAATTTTCGGGTTATAGCACAGATACGCAGTATTTT.

The CDR3 sequence: CAWSVGGGQADTQYF. Here the CDR3 DNA reads TGTGCCTGGAGTGTTGGGGGGGGCCAGGCTGATACGCAGTATTTT. V is TRBV30 and J is TRBJ2-3, with a weak D call TRBD2 (7 bases). The CDR3 covers 15 residues. Trimming took off 0 bases at V and 6 bases at J, with 16 bases between the two ends. Per the germline V gene, CDR1 is GTSNPN and CDR2 is SVGIG (reference sequence).

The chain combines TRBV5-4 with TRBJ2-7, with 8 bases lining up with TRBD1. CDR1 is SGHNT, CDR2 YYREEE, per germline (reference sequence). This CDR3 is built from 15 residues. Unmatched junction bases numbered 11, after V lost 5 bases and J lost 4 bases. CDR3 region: CASREQGARQYEQYF. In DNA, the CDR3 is TGTGCCAGCAGAGAGCAGGGGGCGCGTCAGTACGAGCAGTACTTC.

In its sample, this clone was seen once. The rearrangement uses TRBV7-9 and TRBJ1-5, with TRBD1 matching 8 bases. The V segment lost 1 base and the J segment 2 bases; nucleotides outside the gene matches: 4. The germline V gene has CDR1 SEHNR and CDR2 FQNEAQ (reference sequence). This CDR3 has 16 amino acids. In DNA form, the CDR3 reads TGTGCCAGCAGCTTAGGTGACAGGGGTGGCAATCAGCCCCAGCATTTT. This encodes CASSLGDRGGNQPQHF.

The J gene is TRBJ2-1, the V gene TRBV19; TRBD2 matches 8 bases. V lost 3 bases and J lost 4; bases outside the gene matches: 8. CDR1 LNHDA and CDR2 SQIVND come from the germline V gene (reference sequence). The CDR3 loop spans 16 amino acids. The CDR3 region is CASSISGGEIYNEQFF. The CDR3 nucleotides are TGTGCCAGTAGTATTTCCGGGGGGGAGATATACAATGAGCAGTTCTTC.

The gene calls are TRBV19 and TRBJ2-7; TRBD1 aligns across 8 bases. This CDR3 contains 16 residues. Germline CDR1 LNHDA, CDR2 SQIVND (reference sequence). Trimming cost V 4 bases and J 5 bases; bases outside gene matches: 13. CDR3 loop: CASSKWTGRDRDEQYF. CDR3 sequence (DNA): TGTGCCAGTAGTAAGTGGACAGGGCGGGATAGGGACGAGCAGTACTTC.